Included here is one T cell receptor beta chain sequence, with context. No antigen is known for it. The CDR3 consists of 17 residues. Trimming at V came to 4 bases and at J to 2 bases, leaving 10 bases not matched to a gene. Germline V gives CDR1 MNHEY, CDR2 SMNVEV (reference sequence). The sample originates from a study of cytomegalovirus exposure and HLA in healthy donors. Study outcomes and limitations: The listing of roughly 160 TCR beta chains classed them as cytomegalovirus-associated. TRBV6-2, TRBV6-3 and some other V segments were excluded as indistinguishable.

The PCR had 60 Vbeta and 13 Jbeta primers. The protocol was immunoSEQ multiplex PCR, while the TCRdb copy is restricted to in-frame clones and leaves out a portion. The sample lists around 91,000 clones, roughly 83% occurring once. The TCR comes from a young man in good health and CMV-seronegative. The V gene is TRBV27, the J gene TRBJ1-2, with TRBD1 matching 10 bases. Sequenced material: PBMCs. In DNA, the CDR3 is TGTGCCAGCAGTTCGTTGACAGGGGGCTTTTACAACTATGGCTACACCTTC. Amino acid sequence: CASSSLTGGFYNYGYTF.